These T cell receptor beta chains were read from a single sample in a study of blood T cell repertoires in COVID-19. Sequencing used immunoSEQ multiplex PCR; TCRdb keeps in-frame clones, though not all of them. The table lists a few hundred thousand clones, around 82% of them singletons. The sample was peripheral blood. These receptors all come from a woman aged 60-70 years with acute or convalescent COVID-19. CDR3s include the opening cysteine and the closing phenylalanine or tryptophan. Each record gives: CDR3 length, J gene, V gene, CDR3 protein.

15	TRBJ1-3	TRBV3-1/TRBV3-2	CASSPTASSGNTIYF
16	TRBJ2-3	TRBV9	CASSGGTSQSTDTQYF
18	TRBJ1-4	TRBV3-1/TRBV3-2	CASSQDIFYRGANEKLFF
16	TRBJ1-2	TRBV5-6	CASSLPDFGGTDGYTF
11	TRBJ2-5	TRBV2	CASSEMGQYYF
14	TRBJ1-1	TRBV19	CASSIGQGASEAFF
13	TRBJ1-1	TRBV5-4	CASSLWGRTEAFF
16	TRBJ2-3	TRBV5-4	CASSIGLAGATDTQYF
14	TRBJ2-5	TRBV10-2	CATGLAGVGETQYF
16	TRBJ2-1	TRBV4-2	CASSPLTTTGYNEQFF
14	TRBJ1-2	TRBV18	CASSPAGGNYGYTF
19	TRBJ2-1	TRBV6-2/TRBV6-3	CASSYFGGSGGQKRNEQFF
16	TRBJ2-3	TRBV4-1	CASSLTGGPNTDTQYF
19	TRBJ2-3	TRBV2	CASSEGTSGGITTTDTQYF
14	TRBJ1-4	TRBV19	CASTQGISNEKLFF
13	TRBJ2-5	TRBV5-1	CASSLAQGETQYF
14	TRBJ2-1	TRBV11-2	CASSLLMTRNEQFF
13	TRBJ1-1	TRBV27	CASSFAENTEAFF
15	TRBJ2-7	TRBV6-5	CASRQTQIPTYEQYF
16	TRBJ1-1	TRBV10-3	CAISPRGQVGNTEAFF
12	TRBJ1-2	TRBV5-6	CASSLADYGYTF
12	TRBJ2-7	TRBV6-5	CASRGTEYEQYF
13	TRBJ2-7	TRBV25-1	CASSRDRWYEQYF
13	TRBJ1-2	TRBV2	CASSENGNYGYTF
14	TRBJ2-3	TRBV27	CASNSGTSKNTQYF
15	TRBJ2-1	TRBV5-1	CASSWGQGSSGLQFF
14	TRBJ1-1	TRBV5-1	CASSFSGENTEAFF
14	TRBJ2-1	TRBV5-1	CASSLRGQINEQFF
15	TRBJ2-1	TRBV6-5	CASSPTSGANNEQFF
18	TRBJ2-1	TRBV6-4	CASSVGPVGTSGSNEQFF
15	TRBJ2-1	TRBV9	CASSVGTLNHNEQFF
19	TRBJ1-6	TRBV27	CASSPYRPGDQRNNSPLHF
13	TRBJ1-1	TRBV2	CASSTGMNTEAFF
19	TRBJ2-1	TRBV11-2	CASSLFMSGGWGSYNEQFF
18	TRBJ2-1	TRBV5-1	CASSSGTSGGFRRNEQFF
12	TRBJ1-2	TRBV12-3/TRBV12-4	CASSSRGYGYTF
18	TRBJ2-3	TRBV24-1	CATSDLGYRNISTDTQYF
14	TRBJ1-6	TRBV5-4	CASSSWAPNSPLHF
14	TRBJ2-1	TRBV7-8	CASSLVSPDNEQFF
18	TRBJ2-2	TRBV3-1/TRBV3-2	CASSQDLRTGDSTGELFF
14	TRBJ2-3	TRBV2	CASRQATFTDTQYF
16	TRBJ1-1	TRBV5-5	CASSLGQGPINTEAFF
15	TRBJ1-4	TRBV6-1	CASSEGVTTNEKLFF
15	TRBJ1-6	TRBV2	CASTGTGNNNSPLHF
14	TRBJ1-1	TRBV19	CASSIDRMNTEAFF
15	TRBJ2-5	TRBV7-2	CASSPKQGFQETQYF
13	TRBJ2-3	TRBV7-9	CASSPTGPDTQYF
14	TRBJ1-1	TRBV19	CASSRVQGITEAFF
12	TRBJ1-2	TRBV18	CASSPGGYGYTF
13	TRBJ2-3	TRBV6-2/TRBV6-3	CASSYRDLDTQYF